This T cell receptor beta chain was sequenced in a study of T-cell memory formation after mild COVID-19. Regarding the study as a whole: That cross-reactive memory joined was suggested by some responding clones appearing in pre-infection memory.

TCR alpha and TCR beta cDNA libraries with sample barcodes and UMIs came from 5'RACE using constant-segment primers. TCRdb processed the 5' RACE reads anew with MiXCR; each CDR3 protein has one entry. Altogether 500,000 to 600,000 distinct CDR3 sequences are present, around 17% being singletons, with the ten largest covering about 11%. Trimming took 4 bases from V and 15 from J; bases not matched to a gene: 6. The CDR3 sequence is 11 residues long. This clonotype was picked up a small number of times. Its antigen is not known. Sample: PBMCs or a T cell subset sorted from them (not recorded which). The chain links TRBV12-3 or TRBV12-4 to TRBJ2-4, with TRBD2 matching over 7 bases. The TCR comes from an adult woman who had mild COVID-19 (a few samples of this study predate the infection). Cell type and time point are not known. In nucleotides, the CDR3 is TGTGCCAGCAGTTCACCGGGACTACCGTACTTC. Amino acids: CASSSPGLPYF.